These 14 T cell receptor beta chains were sequenced from one sample in a study of spatial heterogeneity in lung cancer. Time point described: sample taken at primary tumor resection. No cells were sorted before sequencing. The whole RNA sequenced was extracted from tumor, nontumor lung or frozen PBMC. Using its own MiXCR run on the 5' RACE reads, TCRdb lists one record per CDR3 protein. The sample has nearly 50,000 distinct CDR3 sequences, 7.5% to 8% seen once. Source: PBMCs, taken at surgery. The receptors were gathered from a female donor with early-stage non-small cell lung cancer.

The J gene is TRBJ1-5, the V gene TRBV18; possibly TRBD1 for D (5 bases). CDR1 is KGHSH, CDR2 LQKENI, per germline. This CDR3 is 16 amino acids long. V was trimmed by 2 bases and J by 2 bases, leaving 13 bases between them. For the CDR3, the DNA is TGTGCCAGCTCACCAGAAGTGGGACGGGGCAATCAGCCCCAGCATTTT. This sequence encodes CASSPEVGRGNQPQHF.

DNA for the CDR3: TGTGCCAGCAGCTTTCAGGGACTAGCGGCGTCACAGACCCAGTACTTC. It translates to CASSFQGLAASQTQYF. The gene calls are TRBV5-6 and TRBJ2-5; 11 bases match TRBD2. Trimming at V came to 2 bases and at J to 6 bases, leaving 9 bases not matched to a gene. From germline, CDR1 is SGHDT and CDR2 YYEEEE. The CDR3 length is 16 residues.

Concerning this clonotype: One base away lies a much larger clone, so this may be a sequencing read error. J is TRBJ2-2 and V is TRBV7-2; possibly TRBD2 for D (6 bases). The V gene's germline CDR1 is SGHTA and CDR2 FQGNSA. CDR3 length: 13 amino acids. V dropped 5 bases and J dropped 9 bases, with 13 bases sitting between them. CDR3 amino acids: CASSTRGSRELFF. The DNA for the CDR3 is TGTGCCAGCAGCACCCGGGGGAGCCGGGAGCTGTTTTTT.

The chain links TRBV30 to TRBJ2-3; D unclear. Trimming removed 0 bases from V and 8 bases from J, with 12 bases in between. Per the germline V gene, CDR1 is GTSNPN and CDR2 is SVGIG (reference sequence). This CDR3 comprises 13 residues. The CDR3 DNA reads as TGTGCCTGGAGTGTTTCGCTAGAGTCTACGCAGTATTTT. Encoded protein: CAWSVSLESTQYF.

The rearrangement joins TRBV20-1 to TRBJ1-6; possible D gene TRBD1, 5 bases. The length of the CDR3 is 17 residues. Between the trimmed V and J ends, which lost 0 bases and 9 bases, there was a span of 21 bases. Per germline, CDR1 DFQATT and CDR2 SNEGSKA (reference sequence). The CDR3 loop is CSARDRRWQGVGSPLHF. The DNA of the CDR3 is TGCAGTGCTAGAGATCGGAGGTGGCAGGGAGTAGGTTCACCCCTCCACTTT.

The rearrangement links TRBV6-5 to TRBJ1-4; 9 nucleotides align to TRBD1. The germline V gene encodes CDR1 MNHEY and CDR2 SVGAGI. The CDR3 is made up of 17 amino acids. J gave up 10 bases and V 6 bases, and 18 bases lay outside the gene matches. CDR3 in amino acids: CASRPGTGTLGIGKLFF. The CDR3 DNA is TGTGCCAGCAGGCCCGGGACAGGGACTCTTGGGATAGGAAAACTGTTTTTT.

In this sample, this clonotype turned up many times. J is TRBJ2-1 and V is TRBV9; D is undetermined. This CDR3 is built from 14 residues. CDR1 and CDR2 (germline): SGDLS, YYNGEE. V was trimmed by 5 bases and J by 5 bases, leaving 14 bases between them. The CDR3 sequence: CASSVEPTDNEQFF. The CDR3 region has the DNA TGTGCCAGCAGTGTTGAGCCGACTGACAATGAGCAGTTCTTC. Supplemented by reference TRBV9 and TRBJ2-1, the full variable domain reads DSGVTQTPKHLITATGQRVTLRCSPRSGDLSVYWYQQSLDQGLQFLIQYYNGEERAKGNILERFSAQQFPDLHSELNLSSLELGDSALYFCASSVEPTDNEQFFGPGTRLTVL.

V gene TRBV24-1 combines with J gene TRBJ2-3; D remains unclear. Per germline, CDR1 KGHDR and CDR2 SFDVKD. CDR3 length: 14 amino acids. V lost 4 bases, J lost 0 bases, and 7 bases lay in between. CDR3 protein: CATSDTISTDTQYF. In DNA, the CDR3 is TGTGCCACCAGTGACACGATTAGCACAGATACGCAGTATTTT.

This clonotype has only a few counts. The chain recombines TRBV7-2 with TRBJ2-1, with TRBD1 identical over 8 bases. The CDR3 is 15 residues long. CDR1 and CDR2 from the germline V gene are SGHTA and FQGNSA. The V and J ends lost 4 bases and 6 bases, in that order; junction bases with no gene match: 8. DNA for the CDR3: TGTGCCAGCAGCTCAAGGACAGGGATTCCCAATGAGCAGTTCTTC. Its protein is CASSSRTGIPNEQFF.

This clonotype has a count of ten or more. The chain recombines TRBV7-6 with TRBJ2-7, with TRBD1 identical over 8 bases. The CDR3 sequence is 14 residues long. Unmatched junction bases numbered 7, after V lost 5 bases and J lost 4 bases. Germline assignment: CDR1 SGHVS and CDR2 FNYEAQ. CDR3 region: CASSPGQVGYEQYF. The CDR3 DNA is TGTGCCAGCAGCCCGGGACAGGTGGGATACGAGCAGTACTTC. Full variable domain (outside the CDR3, taken from reference TRBV7-6 and TRBJ2-7): GAGVSQSPRYKVTKRGQDVALRCDPISGHVSLYWYRQALGQGPEFLTYFNYEAQQDKSGLPNDRFSAERPEGSISTLTIQRTEQRDSAMYRCASSPGQVGYEQYFGPGTRLTVT.

V gene TRBV5-1 combines with J gene TRBJ1-1; 8 nucleotides match TRBD1. The germline gives CDR1 SGHRS, CDR2 YFSETQ. This CDR3 is 14 amino acids long. The junction had 3 bases not matched to a gene; V was cut back by 4 bases and J by 1 base. CDR3 sequence (DNA): TGCGCCAGCAGCCCGACAGGGGCGAACACTGAAGCTTTCTTT. Translating gives CASSPTGANTEAFF.

Only a few counts were recorded for this clonotype. V gene TRBV20-1 combines with J gene TRBJ2-7; D might be TRBD2 (6 bases). V lost 6 bases to trimming and J lost 6 bases, with 24 bases between them. The germline V gene encodes CDR1 DFQATT and CDR2 SNEGSKA (reference sequence). The CDR3 extends over 15 amino acids. This CDR3 is CSATSGDANSIEQYF. The CDR3 nucleotides are TGCAGTGCCACGTCGGGGGACGCGAACTCGATCGAGCAGTACTTC.

There are a few counts of this clonotype. This chain joins TRBV27 and TRBJ2-6, with D unresolved. Trimming took off 9 bases at V and 2 bases at J, with 8 bases between the two ends. The germline V gene has CDR1 MNHEY and CDR2 SMNVEV (reference sequence). This CDR3 comprises 13 residues. The CDR3 DNA reads TGTGCCAGTCTTGTGCCTGGGGCCAACGTCCTGACTTTC. Translating gives CASLVPGANVLTF.

As to this clonotype: A much larger clone lies one base from this, so it may be a read error. The chain couples TRBV7-2 to TRBJ1-6; weak D call: TRBD1 (6 bases). The germline V gene encodes CDR1 SGHTA and CDR2 FQGNSA. The CDR3 length is 14 residues. V was pared by 2 bases and J by 11 bases, with 13 bases between. The CDR3 DNA is TGTGCCAGCAGCTTAACAGGGATGAGTGCACCCCTCCACTTT. This gives the protein CASSLTGMSAPLHF. The full variable domain, with the rest looked up from reference TRBV7-2 and TRBJ1-6, is GAGVSQSPSNKVTEKGKDVELRCDPISGHTALYWYRQSLGQGLEFLIYFQGNSAPDKSGLPSDRFSAERTGGSVSTLTIQRTQQEDSAVYLCASSLTGMSAPLHFGNGTRLTVT.